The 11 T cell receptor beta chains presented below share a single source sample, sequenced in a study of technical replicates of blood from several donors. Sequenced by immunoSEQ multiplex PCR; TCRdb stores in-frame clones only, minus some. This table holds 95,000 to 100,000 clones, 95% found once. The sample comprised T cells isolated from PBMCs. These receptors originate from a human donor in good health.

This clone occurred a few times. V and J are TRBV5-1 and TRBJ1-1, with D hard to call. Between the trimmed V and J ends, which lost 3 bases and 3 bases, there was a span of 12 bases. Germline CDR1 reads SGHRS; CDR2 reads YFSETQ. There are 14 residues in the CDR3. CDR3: CASSYRVDDTEAFF. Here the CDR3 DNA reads TGCGCCAGCAGCTACCGGGTCGATGACACTGAAGCTTTCTTT. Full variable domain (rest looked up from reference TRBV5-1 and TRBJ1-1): KAGVTQTPRYLIKTRGQQVTLSCSPISGHRSVSWYQQTPGQGLQFLFEYFSETQRNKGNFPGRFSGRQFSNSRSEMNVSTLELGDSALYLCASSYRVDDTEAFFGQGTRLTVV.

The chain's CDR3 is CASSPAQGSRETQYF. The CDR3 DNA is TGCGCCAGCAGCCCCGCACAGGGGTCGCGAGAGACCCAGTACTTC. The chain is built from TRBV5-1 and TRBJ2-5; 7 positions match TRBD1. This CDR3 contains 15 residues. The germline V gene has CDR1 SGHRS and CDR2 YFSETQ. V shed 4 bases, J shed 4 bases, and the junction held 10 bases outside the gene matches.

CDR3 protein: CASGILAGVSNEQFF. The CDR3 nucleotides are TGTGCCAGCGGCATACTAGCGGGAGTTTCGAATGAGCAGTTCTTC. The chain employs TRBV7-8 and TRBJ2-1, with 11 bases matching TRBD2. Germline V CDR1 and CDR2: SGHVS, FQNEAQ. The CDR3 extends over 15 amino acids. V was clipped by 8 bases and J by 7 bases; unmatched bases: 10.

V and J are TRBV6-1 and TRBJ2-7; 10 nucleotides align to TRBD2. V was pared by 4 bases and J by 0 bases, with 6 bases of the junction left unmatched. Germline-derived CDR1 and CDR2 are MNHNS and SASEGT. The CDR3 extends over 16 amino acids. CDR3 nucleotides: TGTGCCAGCAGTGGGGAGGGACTAGCGCGCTCCTACGAGCAGTACTTC. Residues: CASSGEGLARSYEQYF.

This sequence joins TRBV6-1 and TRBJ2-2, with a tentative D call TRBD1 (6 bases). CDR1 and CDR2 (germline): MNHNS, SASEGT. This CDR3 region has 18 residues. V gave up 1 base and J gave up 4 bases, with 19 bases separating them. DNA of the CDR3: TGTGCCAGCAGTGAAGTTCGGGGCAGGGGTAAGAGCACCGGGGAGCTGTTTTTT. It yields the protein CASSEVRGRGKSTGELFF.

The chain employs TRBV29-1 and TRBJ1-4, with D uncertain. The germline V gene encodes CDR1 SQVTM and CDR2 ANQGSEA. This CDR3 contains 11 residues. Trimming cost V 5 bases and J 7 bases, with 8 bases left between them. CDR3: CSVKSSEKLFF. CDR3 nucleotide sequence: TGCAGCGTTAAATCTAGTGAAAAACTGTTTTTT.

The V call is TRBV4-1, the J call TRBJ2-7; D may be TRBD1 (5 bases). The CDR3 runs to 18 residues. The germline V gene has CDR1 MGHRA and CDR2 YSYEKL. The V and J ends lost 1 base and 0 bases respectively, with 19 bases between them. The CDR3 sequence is CASSQVRAGNWASYEQYF. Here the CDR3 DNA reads TGCGCCAGCAGCCAAGTAAGGGCAGGGAACTGGGCCTCCTACGAGCAGTACTTC.

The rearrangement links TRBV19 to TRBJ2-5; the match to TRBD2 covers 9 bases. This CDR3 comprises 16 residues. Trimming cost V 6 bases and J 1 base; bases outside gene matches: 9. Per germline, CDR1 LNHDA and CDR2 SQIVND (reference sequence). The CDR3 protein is CASSSLAGALQETQYF. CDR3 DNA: TGTGCCAGTAGCTCCTTAGCGGGAGCCCTCCAAGAGACCCAGTACTTC.

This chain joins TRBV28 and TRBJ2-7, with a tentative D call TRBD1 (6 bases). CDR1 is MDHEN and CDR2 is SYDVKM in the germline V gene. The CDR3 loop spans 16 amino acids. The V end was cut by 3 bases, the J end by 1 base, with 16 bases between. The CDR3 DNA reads TGTGCCAGCAGTTTGGGGACCGGGACAAGTTCCTACGAGCAGTACTTC. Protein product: CASSLGTGTSSYEQYF.

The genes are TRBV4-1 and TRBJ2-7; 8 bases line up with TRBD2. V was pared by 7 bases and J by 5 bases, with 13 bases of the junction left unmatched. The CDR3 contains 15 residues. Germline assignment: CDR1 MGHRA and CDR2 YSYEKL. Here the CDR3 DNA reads TGCGCCAGCAAACAAATCACGGGACTAGTAAACGAGCAGTACTTC. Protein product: CASKQITGLVNEQYF.

The CDR3 loop is CASSYPNDRGRPDYGYTF. The CDR3 nucleotides are TGTGCCAGCAGTTACCCCAATGACAGGGGGAGACCAGACTATGGCTACACCTTC. The chain employs TRBV28 and TRBJ1-2; TRBD1 matches at 9 bases. The CDR3 extends over 18 amino acids. Germline CDR1 and CDR2: MDHEN and SYDVKM. With 4 bases clipped from V and 3 bases from J, the junction kept 15 bases outside the gene matches.